This TCR beta chain was sequenced in a study of blood T cells in healthy people across ages. CDR3 length: 14 residues. Per germline, CDR1 MNHEY and CDR2 SVGAGI. V lost 8 bases, J lost 5 bases, and 9 bases stayed unmatched. Whole-study findings and limits: Possibly, changes in expanded clonotypes were confounded because donor CMV status was unknown.

For this clonotype: Its antigen is still unknown.

A second PCR of about 7 to 12 cycles used a sample-barcoded 5' primer and a J-beta primer mix. Researchers report that a template-switch adaptor with 12 random nucleotides tagged each cDNA molecule. TCRdb independently ran MiXCR on the 5' RACE reads; one entry per CDR3 protein. The table records 780,000 or so distinct CDR3 sequences, about 48% of them present only once. The TCR sequence derives from a man older than 75 in good health. The V gene is TRBV6-5, the J gene TRBJ2-1, with 7 bases fitting TRBD2. Sequencing input: blood. CDR3 residues: CASRLARTHNEQFF. The CDR3 DNA follows: TGTGCCAGCCGACTAGCACGAACCCACAATGAGCAGTTCTTC.